The 4 T cell receptor beta chains below all came from one sample that was sequenced in a study of control samples from healthy donors and cancer patients. Clones were sequenced by immunoSEQ multiplex PCR, and TCRdb holds only the in-frame ones, with some missing. The data contain some 170,000 clones, 90% to 95% of them singletons. The sequenced sample was PBMCs. The receptors derive from a man in his sixties with colorectal cancer.

V and J are TRBV20-1 and TRBJ1-5; D uncertain. The CDR3 runs 10 residues. Looked up from germline, CDR1 is DFQATT and CDR2 is SNEGSKA (reference sequence). The CDR3 region has the DNA TGCAGATTGCCGAGGCAGCCCCAGCATTTT. It specifies CRLPRQPQHF.

This chain uses TRBV27 with TRBJ1-6; a possible D gene is TRBD1 (5 bases). The CDR3 length is 14 residues. Germline loops: CDR1 MNHEY, CDR2 SMNVEV (reference sequence). V shed 4 bases and J shed 7 bases, with 11 bases lying between them. CDR3 region: CASSSAGRNSPLHF. The CDR3 region has the DNA TGTGCCAGCAGTTCTGCAGGGCGGAATTCACCCCTCCACTTT.

The chain links TRBV10-1 to TRBJ2-5, with 10 bases fitting TRBD2. Per the germline V gene, CDR1 is WNHNN and CDR2 is SYGVQD (reference sequence). The length of the CDR3 is 13 residues. V shed 10 bases and J 3 bases; nucleotides not matched to a gene: 5. The CDR3 sequence: CATQLAGKETQYF. The CDR3 bases are TGCGCCACCCAACTAGCGGGGAAAGAGACCCAGTACTTC.

V usage is TRBV7-2 and J usage is TRBJ2-2, with 10 positions matching TRBD2. The CDR3 runs 15 residues. J was trimmed by 2 bases and V by 6 bases; bases with no gene match: 3. Germline V CDR1 and CDR2: SGHTA, FQGNSA. The CDR3 sequence: CASRTSGVNTGELFF. The CDR3, as DNA: TGTGCCAGCAGAACTAGCGGGGTAAACACCGGGGAGCTGTTTTTT.